Listed here are 4 T cell receptor beta chains from one sample, sequenced in a study of early T cells in non-severe SARS-CoV-2 infection (dated by TCRdb to the early 2020s). The method behind the library was 5' RACE. The sequencer was a NextSeq 500. In TCRdb, the public reads were trimmed at Q25 with fastp and aligned with MiXCR, with productive beta chains retained. Rows are combined by CDR3 protein, so each entry shows the most common genes and DNA. The sample table records about 70,000 distinct CDR3 sequences; about 9.1% of these occur just once. The ten largest clonotypes hold 15% to 18% of the sample. The input for sequencing was whole blood, taken at baseline. These receptors all come from an adult who was a healthcare worker with PCR-confirmed SARS-CoV-2 infection or an uninfected control (not recorded which).

This clonotype was seen a few times. This chain links TRBV12-5 with TRBJ2-1; 11 bases map to TRBD2. The germline V gene has CDR1 LGHNT and CDR2 FRNRAP. V lost 1 base to trimming and J lost 8 bases; unmatched junction nucleotides: 10. The CDR3 loop spans 17 amino acids. CDR3 region: CASGLEGGLAGSYEQFF. CDR3 DNA sequence: TGTGCTAGTGGTTTGGAAGGCGGACTAGCGGGCTCCTATGAGCAGTTCTTC. Filled out from reference TRBV12-5 and TRBJ2-1, the complete variable domain reads DARVTQTPRHKVTEMGQEVTMRCQPILGHNTVFWYRQTMMQGLELLAYFRNRAPLDDSGMPKDRFSAEMPDATLATLKIQPSEPRDSAVYFCASGLEGGLAGSYEQFFGPGTRLTVL.

This clonotype has a count of ten or more. The genes are TRBV12-3 or TRBV12-4 and TRBJ2-2; 8 bases are a match to TRBD1. Trimming removed 6 bases from V and 6 bases from J; junction bases left unmatched: 6. The CDR3 consists of 14 residues. Here the CDR3 reads CASRAQGGAGELFF. The CDR3 DNA is TGTGCCAGCAGGGCACAGGGGGGCGCCGGGGAGCTGTTTTTT.

This clonotype was detected only a few times. J is TRBJ2-5 and V is TRBV4-2; the match to TRBD1 covers 7 bases. The CDR3 is 15 residues long. The junction had 4 bases not matched to a gene; V was cut back by 1 base and J by 2 bases. The germline gives CDR1 LGHNA, CDR2 YNFKEQ. DNA for the CDR3: TGTGCCAGCAGCCAAGGAACAGGGGCGCAAGAGACCCAGTACTTC. Encoded protein: CASSQGTGAQETQYF.

This clonotype was observed many times. The chain couples TRBV18 to TRBJ2-7, with 12 nucleotides matching TRBD2. This CDR3 has 14 amino acids. V shed 6 bases, J shed 5 bases, and the junction held 5 bases outside the gene matches. The germline CDR1 and CDR2 sequences are KGHSH and LQKENI. The CDR3 protein is CASSPTSGSNEQYF. CDR3 in DNA: TGTGCCAGCTCCCCGACTAGCGGGAGCAACGAGCAGTACTTC.